What follows are 26 T cell receptor beta chains derived from one specimen sequenced in a study of cytomegalovirus exposure and HLA in healthy donors. Vbeta (60) and Jbeta (13) primers were used in the PCR. Measured with immunoSEQ multiplex PCR; TCRdb has only the in-frame clones, and not every one. The sample consists of 100,000 to 150,000 clones, approximately 80% of them appearing once. Sequenced sample: PBMCs. These TCRs come from a male donor in good health and CMV-seropositive.

V usage is TRBV7-2 and J usage is TRBJ2-3; 8 bases are shared with TRBD2. Trimming cost V 5 bases and J 8 bases; bases outside gene matches: 18. Germline CDR1 is SGHTA and CDR2 is FQGNSA. The length of the CDR3 is 17 residues. CDR3 protein: CASSPEWTRSRGGTQYF. CDR3 DNA sequence: TGTGCCAGCAGCCCAGAATGGACTAGGTCACGGGGGGGTACGCAGTATTTT.

The V call is TRBV30, the J call TRBJ1-1; 8 bases match TRBD1. CDR1 GTSNPN and CDR2 SVGIG come from the germline V gene (reference sequence). With V trimmed by 0 bases and J by 5 bases, 8 bases remained unmatched. This CDR3 is built from 15 residues. As DNA, the CDR3 is TGTGCCTGGAGTGTGGCGACAGGGGAGTCGACTGAAGCTTTCTTT. Amino acids: CAWSVATGESTEAFF.

As DNA, the CDR3 is TGCGCCAGCAGCCGGGATGGACAGTCCAATCAGCCCCAGCATTTT. Translated: CASSRDGQSNQPQHF. The rearrangement joins TRBV5-1 to TRBJ1-5; D may be TRBD1 (6 bases). V was clipped by 4 bases and J by 3 bases, with 14 bases between them. CDR3 length: 15 residues. Germline V gene data show CDR1 as SGHRS and CDR2 as YFSETQ.

The chain links TRBV14 to TRBJ1-4; 9 nucleotides match TRBD1. Germline-derived CDR1 and CDR2 are SGHDN and FVKESK. The trim removed 5 bases at V and 10 bases at J, leaving 8 bases unmatched. The CDR3 is 14 amino acids. The CDR3 region is CASSFTGGSAKLFF. In DNA, the CDR3 is TGTGCCAGCAGCTTTACAGGGGGCTCTGCAAAACTGTTTTTT.

This chain uses TRBV6-1 with TRBJ2-5; D might be TRBD1 (8 bases). Germline V gene lookup returns CDR1 MNHNS and CDR2 SASEGT. V dropped 10 bases and J dropped 4 bases, with 16 bases sitting between them. The CDR3 runs 13 residues. The CDR3 protein is CATYRGGAETQYF. In DNA form, the CDR3 reads TGTGCCACCTACAGGGGGGGGGCAGAGACCCAGTACTTC.

The chain couples TRBV29-1 to TRBJ2-5, with 7 bases fitting TRBD2. CDR1 SQVTM and CDR2 ANQGSEA come from the germline V gene. After removal of 7 bases from V and 4 bases from J, the junction contained 0 bases not matched to a gene. CDR3 length equals 10 residues. The CDR3 sequence: CSGGGETQYF. The DNA of the CDR3 is TGCAGCGGGGGGGGAGAGACCCAGTACTTC.

The rearrangement joins TRBV30 to TRBJ2-7; 12 nucleotides agree with TRBD1. Germline values: CDR1 GTSNPN, CDR2 SVGIG (reference sequence). With 5 bases clipped from V and 7 bases from J, the junction kept 12 bases outside the gene matches. CDR3 size: 15 residues. CDR3 in DNA: TGTGCCTGGCGAGACCGGGACAGGGGGCTGTGGGAGCAGTACTTC. This sequence encodes CAWRDRDRGLWEQYF.

This sequence joins TRBV4-2 and TRBJ1-5; D possibly corresponds to TRBD1 (5 bases). V lost 4 bases and J lost 2, with 15 bases in between. The germline gives CDR1 LGHNA, CDR2 YNFKEQ. The CDR3 is made up of 16 amino acids. This CDR3 reads CASSLPERGGNQPQHF. The DNA of the CDR3 is TGTGCCAGCAGCCTACCGGAACGGGGGGGCAATCAGCCCCAGCATTTT.

The genes are TRBV27 and TRBJ1-2; 7 bases map to TRBD1. The CDR3 length is 13 residues. After removal of 8 bases from V and 4 bases from J, the junction contained 7 bases not matched to a gene. The germline gives CDR1 MNHEY, CDR2 SMNVEV (reference sequence). The CDR3 is CASAQGQLYGYTF. The CDR3 DNA reads TGTGCCAGCGCCCAGGGACAGCTCTATGGCTACACCTTC.

The rearrangement uses TRBV27 and TRBJ2-5; TRBD1 might be the D (5 bases). Trimming pared 2 bases from V and 5 bases from J, leaving 12 bases between. Germline V gene lookup returns CDR1 MNHEY and CDR2 SMNVEV (reference sequence). CDR3 length: 14 residues. DNA for the CDR3: TGTGCCAGCAGTTTAGAGGCAGGGTGGGAGACCCAGTACTTC. It specifies CASSLEAGWETQYF.

The chain couples TRBV28 to TRBJ2-2, with 9 bases identical to TRBD1. The CDR3 has 15 residues. The germline V gene encodes CDR1 MDHEN and CDR2 SYDVKM. V shed 4 bases, J shed 3 bases, and the junction held 3 bases outside the gene matches. In DNA form, the CDR3 reads TGTGCCAGCAGTTCGGGACAGGGAGACACCGGGGAGCTGTTTTTT. Translating gives CASSSGQGDTGELFF.

The chain is built from TRBV18 and TRBJ1-1, with D possibly being TRBD1 (5 bases). CDR3 length equals 15 residues. Germline V gene data show CDR1 as KGHSH and CDR2 as LQKENI. Trimming left V 6 bases short and J 3 bases short, with 17 bases between. The CDR3 spells CASSLDQGSDTEAFF. CDR3 sequence (DNA): TGTGCCAGCTCCCTGGACCAGGGATCGGACACTGAAGCTTTCTTT. Complete variable domain (other parts from reference TRBV18 and TRBJ1-1): NAGVMQNPRHLVRRRGQEARLRCSPMKGHSHVYWYRQLPEEGLKFMVYLQKENIIDESGMPKERFSAEFPKEGPSILRIQQVVRGDSAAYFCASSLDQGSDTEAFFGQGTRLTVV.

This clone was observed a few times. The chain is built from TRBV28 and TRBJ1-1, with 9 positions matching TRBD1. V shed 6 bases, J shed 11 bases, and the junction held 7 bases outside the gene matches. Germline V gene sequence: CDR1 MDHEN, CDR2 SYDVKM. The length of the CDR3 is 12 residues. The DNA of the CDR3 is TGTGCCAGCAGACGGGACAGGGTGGGGGCTTTCTTT. Protein: CASRRDRVGAFF.

V and J are TRBV6-4 and TRBJ1-1, with 7 positions matching TRBD1. The CDR3 loop spans 13 amino acids. V was pared by 5 bases and J by 1 base, with 1 base of the junction left unmatched. CDR1 and CDR2 (germline): MRHNA, SNTAGT. In DNA, the CDR3 is TGTGCCAGCAGTCGACAGGGGAACACTGAAGCTTTCTTT. It yields the protein CASSRQGNTEAFF.

The V gene is TRBV25-1, the J gene TRBJ1-1, with a possible D match to TRBD1 (6 bases). The V gene's germline CDR1 is MGHDK and CDR2 SYGVNS. Trimming pared 1 base from V and 1 base from J, leaving 7 bases between. The CDR3 extends over 14 amino acids. The CDR3 DNA follows: TGTGCCAGCAGTGAATTCAGGGGGAACACTGAAGCTTTCTTT. It yields the protein CASSEFRGNTEAFF. Looking up the rest from reference TRBV25-1 and TRBJ1-1 gives the full variable domain: EADIYQTPRYLVIGTGKKITLECSQTMGHDKMYWYQQDPGMELHLIHYSYGVNSTEKGDLSSESTVSRIRTEHFPLTLESARPSHTSQYLCASSEFRGNTEAFFGQGTRLTVV.

This rearrangement joins TRBV30 to TRBJ1-1; TRBD1 matches at 7 bases. The germline gives CDR1 GTSNPN, CDR2 SVGIG (reference sequence). With 4 bases clipped from V and 5 bases from J, the junction kept 7 bases outside the gene matches. The CDR3 has 13 amino acids. CDR3 sequence (DNA): TGTGCCTGGACCGAGGGCAGGGGGACTGAAGCTTTCTTT. Encoded protein: CAWTEGRGTEAFF.

This clone was seen a few times. The V call is TRBV29-1, the J call TRBJ2-5; the match to TRBD2 covers 10 bases. The CDR3 is 13 amino acids. CDR1 is SQVTM and CDR2 is ANQGSEA in the germline V gene. Trimming removed 7 bases from V and 3 bases from J; junction bases left unmatched: 5. Here the CDR3 reads CSALAGIKETQYF. CDR3 in DNA: TGCAGCGCACTAGCGGGGATTAAAGAGACCCAGTACTTC.

The chain links TRBV6-1 to TRBJ2-2, with D maybe TRBD1 (6 bases). Germline assignment: CDR1 MNHNS and CDR2 SASEGT. The CDR3 loop spans 14 amino acids. V was clipped by 7 bases and J by 0 bases, with 9 bases between them. The CDR3 reads CASTRGANTGELFF. The CDR3 region has the DNA TGTGCCAGCACCAGGGGCGCGAACACCGGGGAGCTGTTTTTT.

V usage is TRBV30 and J usage is TRBJ1-5; TRBD1 aligns across 11 bases. This CDR3 has 14 residues. Germline V gene data show CDR1 as GTSNPN and CDR2 as SVGIG (reference sequence). Trimming at V came to 3 bases and at J to 2 bases, leaving 0 bases not matched to a gene. The CDR3 sequence is CAWRGQGGNQPQHF. The CDR3 bases are TGTGCCTGGAGGGGACAGGGGGGCAATCAGCCCCAGCATTTT.

The genes are TRBV6-5 and TRBJ2-3, with D possibly being TRBD2 (6 bases). The V gene's germline CDR1 is MNHEY and CDR2 SVGAGI. This CDR3 spans 14 amino acids. Trimming took 6 bases from V and 4 from J, leaving 14 bases between them. The CDR3 spells CASRPLLASDTQYF. In DNA form, the CDR3 reads TGTGCCAGCAGGCCCTTACTAGCCTCAGATACGCAGTATTTT.

The rearrangement joins TRBV4-2 to TRBJ1-1; 7 bases line up with TRBD1. V gave up 5 bases and J gave up 4 bases; unmatched junction bases: 10. There are 15 residues in the CDR3. Germline V gene sequence: CDR1 LGHNA, CDR2 YNFKEQ. The CDR3 loop is CASSLDRAGGTEAFF. DNA for the CDR3: TGTGCCAGCAGCTTAGACAGGGCTGGGGGCACTGAAGCTTTCTTT.

This clone occurred a few times. The chain is built from TRBV7-9 and TRBJ2-3; 7 positions match TRBD1. J lost 4 bases, V lost 5 bases, and 3 bases had no gene match. CDR1 and CDR2 from the germline V gene are SEHNR and FQNEAQ (reference sequence). The CDR3 consists of 13 residues. Here the CDR3 DNA reads TGTGCCAGCAGCCGACAGGGCCCAGATACGCAGTATTTT. Its translation: CASSRQGPDTQYF.

V usage is TRBV7-2 and J usage is TRBJ2-2; 7 bases line up with TRBD1. The CDR3 spans 14 residues. Germline lookup yields CDR1 SGHTA and CDR2 FQGNSA. Losses at the gene ends were 1 base for V and 6 bases for J; bases not matched to a gene: 2. CDR3 bases: TGTGCCAGCAGCTTAGTCGGACAGGCCGGGGAGCTGTTTTTT. It encodes CASSLVGQAGELFF.

This rearrangement joins TRBV10-3 to TRBJ2-2; 9 positions match TRBD2. The CDR3 loop spans 15 amino acids. V was clipped by 10 bases and J by 7 bases; unmatched bases: 13. Per the germline V gene, CDR1 is ENHRY and CDR2 is SYGVKD. CDR3 residues: CANSIAGVDNGELFF. DNA of the CDR3: TGTGCCAACTCGATAGCGGGAGTGGATAACGGGGAGCTGTTTTTT.

The chain links TRBV5-4 to TRBJ1-1; D call uncertain. This CDR3 comprises 13 residues. V was cut by 0 bases and J by 8 bases, with 11 bases left in between. Germline CDR1 is SGHNT and CDR2 is YYREEE (reference sequence). The CDR3 nucleotides read TGTGCCAGCAGCTTGGCGACTCGAGGAGAAGCTTTCTTT. This sequence encodes CASSLATRGEAFF.

This chain connects TRBV27 to TRBJ1-4, with D possibly matching TRBD1 (6 bases). V lost 4 bases to trimming and J lost 0 bases, with 21 bases between them. Germline-derived CDR1 and CDR2 are MNHEY and SMNVEV (reference sequence). The CDR3 totals 19 residues. This chain's CDR3 is CASSWAPQGRIATNEKLFF. Written as DNA, the CDR3 is TGTGCCAGCAGTTGGGCCCCACAGGGTCGAATTGCAACTAATGAAAAACTGTTTTTT.